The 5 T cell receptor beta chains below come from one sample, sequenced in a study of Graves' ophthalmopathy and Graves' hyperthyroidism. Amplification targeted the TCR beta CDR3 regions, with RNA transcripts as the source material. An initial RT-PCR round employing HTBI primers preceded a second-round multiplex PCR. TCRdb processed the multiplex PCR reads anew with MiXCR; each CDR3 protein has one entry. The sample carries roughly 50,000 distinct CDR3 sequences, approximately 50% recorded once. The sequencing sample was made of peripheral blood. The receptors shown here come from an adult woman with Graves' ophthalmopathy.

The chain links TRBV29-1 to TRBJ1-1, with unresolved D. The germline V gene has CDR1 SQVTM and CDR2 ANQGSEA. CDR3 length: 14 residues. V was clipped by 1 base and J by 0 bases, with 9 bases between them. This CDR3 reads CSVEASQLNTEAFF. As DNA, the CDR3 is TGCAGCGTTGAAGCGTCACAGCTGAACACTGAAGCTTTCTTT.

Written as DNA, the CDR3 is TGTGCCAGCAGGAGGACCGGCAGGGAGAGGAACGAGCAGTACTTC. It specifies CASRRTGRERNEQYF. The chain employs TRBV14 and TRBJ2-7, with D perhaps TRBD1 or TRBD2 (5 bases each). Germline V lookup: CDR1 SGHDN, CDR2 FVKESK. Trimming pared 6 bases from V and 5 bases from J, leaving 20 bases between. The CDR3 sequence is 15 residues long.

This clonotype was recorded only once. The CDR3 loop is CATSDPSPGGGASDTQYF. The CDR3 coding sequence is TGTGCCACCAGTGATCCCTCCCCCGGGGGGGGCGCGTCAGATACGCAGTATTTT. This chain uses TRBV24-1 with TRBJ2-3; TRBD2 matches at 8 bases. The CDR3 runs to 18 residues. Germline V lookup: CDR1 KGHDR, CDR2 SFDVKD. Trimming cost V 3 bases and J 4 bases; bases outside gene matches: 14.

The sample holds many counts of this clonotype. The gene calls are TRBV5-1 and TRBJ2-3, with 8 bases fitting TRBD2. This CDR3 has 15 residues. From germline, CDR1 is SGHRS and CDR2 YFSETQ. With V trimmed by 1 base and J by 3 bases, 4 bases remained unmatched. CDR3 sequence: CASSLRTSRTDTQYF. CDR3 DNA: TGCGCCAGCAGCTTGAGGACTAGCAGGACAGATACGCAGTATTTT. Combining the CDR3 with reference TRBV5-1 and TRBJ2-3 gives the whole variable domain KAGVTQTPRYLIKTRGQQVTLSCSPISGHRSVSWYQQTPGQGLQFLFEYFSETQRNKGNFPGRFSGRQFSNSRSEMNVSTLELGDSALYLCASSLRTSRTDTQYFGPGTRLTVL.

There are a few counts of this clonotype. The CDR3 here is CASSPLWTSSNTEAFF. For the CDR3, the DNA is TGTGCCAGCTCCCCTCTGTGGACAAGCAGCAACACTGAAGCTTTCTTT. The chain joins TRBV27 to TRBJ1-1, with a possible D match to TRBD1 (5 bases). With 8 bases removed from V and 2 bases from J, the gap between germline ends came to 21 bases. There are 16 residues in the CDR3. Germline assignment: CDR1 MNHEY and CDR2 SMNVEV (reference sequence).